Following are 2 T cell receptor beta chains from one sample sequenced in a study of blood T cell repertoires in COVID-19. Using immunoSEQ multiplex PCR, the repertoire was profiled, and TCRdb retains in-frame clones only, with some absent. Of about 94,000 clones in the sample, about 90% were seen once. The sequenced material came from peripheral blood. These receptors were obtained from a human donor with acute or convalescent COVID-19. The donor label of this sample is uncertain.

This sequence joins TRBV19 and TRBJ2-7; 7 nucleotides align to TRBD1. The length of the CDR3 is 14 residues. V lost 8 bases, J lost 2 bases, and 9 bases stayed unmatched. Germline CDR1 and CDR2: LNHDA and SQIVND (reference sequence). This CDR3 reads CASSHPGQTYEQYF. The CDR3 region has the DNA TGTGCCAGTTCCCACCCGGGACAGACCTACGAGCAGTACTTC.

The V call is TRBV18, the J call TRBJ2-3; a possible D gene is TRBD1 (6 bases). Germline CDR1 is KGHSH and CDR2 is LQKENI. V was cut by 3 bases and J by 2 bases, with 12 bases left in between. This CDR3 contains 15 residues. In DNA, the CDR3 is TGTGCCAGCTCACCCACAGGGATCGACACAGATACGCAGTATTTT. Translated, it gives CASSPTGIDTDTQYF.